The clone carrying this T cell receptor (beta chain) was observed many times. What it binds is unknown. The sample belongs to a study of neurological immune-mediated disorders. This CDR3 is built from 15 residues. J lost 6 bases, V lost 4 bases, and 7 bases had no gene match. Synthesis of cDNA was carried out by template-switch 5'RACE. The reaction used 10-nucleotide random UMIs. TCRdb ran MiXCR on the 5' RACE reads and lists one entry per CDR3 protein. Of around 70,000 distinct CDR3 sequences listed, 4% to 6% are singletons. General study results and limits: While HTLV-1-associated myelopathy showed the greatest TCR clonal expansion, multiple sclerosis showed the least, falling below healthy controls.

This rearrangement joins TRBV12-3 or TRBV12-4 to TRBJ2-4, with 9 bases fitting TRBD2. Material for sequencing was PBMCs. The clonotype originates from a man younger than 35 with multiple sclerosis. Here the CDR3 reads CASSSVAGERNIQYF. In DNA form, the CDR3 reads TGTGCCAGCAGTTCGGTAGCGGGGGAGCGAAACATTCAGTACTTC.